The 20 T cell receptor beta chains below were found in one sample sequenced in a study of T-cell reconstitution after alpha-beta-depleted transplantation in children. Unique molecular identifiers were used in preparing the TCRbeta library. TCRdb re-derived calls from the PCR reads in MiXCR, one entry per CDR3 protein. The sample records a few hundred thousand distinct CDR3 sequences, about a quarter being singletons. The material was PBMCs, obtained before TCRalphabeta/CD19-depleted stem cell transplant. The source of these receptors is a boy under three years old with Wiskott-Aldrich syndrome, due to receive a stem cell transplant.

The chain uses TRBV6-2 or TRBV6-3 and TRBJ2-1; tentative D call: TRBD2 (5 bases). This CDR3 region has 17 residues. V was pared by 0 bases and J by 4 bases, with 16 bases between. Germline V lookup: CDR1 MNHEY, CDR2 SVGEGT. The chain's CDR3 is CASSYSLYEGLYNEQFF. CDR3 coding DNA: TGTGCCAGCAGTTACTCACTTTACGAGGGCCTTTACAATGAGCAGTTCTTC.

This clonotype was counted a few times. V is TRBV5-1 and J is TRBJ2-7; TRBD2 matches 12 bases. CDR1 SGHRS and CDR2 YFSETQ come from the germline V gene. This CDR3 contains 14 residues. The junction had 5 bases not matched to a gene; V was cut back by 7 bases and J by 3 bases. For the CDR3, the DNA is TGCGCCAGCCGGACTAGCGGGAAACACTACGAGCAGTACTTC. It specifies CASRTSGKHYEQYF. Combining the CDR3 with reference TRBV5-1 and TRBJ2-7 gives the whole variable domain KAGVTQTPRYLIKTRGQQVTLSCSPISGHRSVSWYQQTPGQGLQFLFEYFSETQRNKGNFPGRFSGRQFSNSRSEMNVSTLELGDSALYLCASRTSGKHYEQYFGPGTRLTVT.

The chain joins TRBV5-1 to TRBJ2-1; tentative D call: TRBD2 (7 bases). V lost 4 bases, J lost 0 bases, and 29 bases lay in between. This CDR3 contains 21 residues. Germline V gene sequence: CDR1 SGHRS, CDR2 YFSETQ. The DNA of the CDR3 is TGCGCCAGCAGCCCGAGGGGGGGACAAAGCCCGGGACACCACTCCTACAATGAGCAGTTCTTC. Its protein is CASSPRGGQSPGHHSYNEQFF. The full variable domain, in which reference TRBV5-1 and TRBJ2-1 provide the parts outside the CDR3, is KAGVTQTPRYLIKTRGQQVTLSCSPISGHRSVSWYQQTPGQGLQFLFEYFSETQRNKGNFPGRFSGRQFSNSRSEMNVSTLELGDSALYLCASSPRGGQSPGHHSYNEQFFGPGTRLTVL.

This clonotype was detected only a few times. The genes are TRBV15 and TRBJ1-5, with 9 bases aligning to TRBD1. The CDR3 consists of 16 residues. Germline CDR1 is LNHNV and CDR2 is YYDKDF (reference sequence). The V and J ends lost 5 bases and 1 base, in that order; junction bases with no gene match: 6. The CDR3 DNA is TGTGCCACCAGCTCGAGGACAGGGGCCAGCAATCAGCCCCAGCATTTT. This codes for CATSSRTGASNQPQHF.

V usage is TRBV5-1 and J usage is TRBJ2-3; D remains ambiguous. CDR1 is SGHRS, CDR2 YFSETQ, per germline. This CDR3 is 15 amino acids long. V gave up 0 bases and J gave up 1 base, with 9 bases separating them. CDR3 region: CASSLVAGRTDTQYF. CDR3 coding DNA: TGCGCCAGCAGCTTGGTTGCAGGTCGCACAGATACGCAGTATTTT.

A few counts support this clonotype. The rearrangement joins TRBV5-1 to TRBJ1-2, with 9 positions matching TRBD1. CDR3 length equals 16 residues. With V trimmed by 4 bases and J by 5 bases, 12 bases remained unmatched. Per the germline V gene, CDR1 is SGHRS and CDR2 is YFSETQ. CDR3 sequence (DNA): TGCGCCAGCAGCCTATATCACCGGGACAGGGAATATGGCTACACCTTC. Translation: CASSLYHRDREYGYTF.

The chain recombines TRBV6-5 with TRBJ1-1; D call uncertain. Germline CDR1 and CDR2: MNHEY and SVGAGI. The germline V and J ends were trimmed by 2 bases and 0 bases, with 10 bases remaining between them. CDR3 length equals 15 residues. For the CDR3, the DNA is TGTGCCAGCAGTTACCGGTCGATTATGAACACTGAAGCTTTCTTT. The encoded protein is CASSYRSIMNTEAFF.

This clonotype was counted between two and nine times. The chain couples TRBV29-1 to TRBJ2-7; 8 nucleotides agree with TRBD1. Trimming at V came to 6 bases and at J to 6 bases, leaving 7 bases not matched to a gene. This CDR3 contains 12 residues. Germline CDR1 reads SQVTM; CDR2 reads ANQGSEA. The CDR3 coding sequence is TGCAGCGTCCGACAGGGGAGGTCCGAGCAGTACTTC. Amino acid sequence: CSVRQGRSEQYF.

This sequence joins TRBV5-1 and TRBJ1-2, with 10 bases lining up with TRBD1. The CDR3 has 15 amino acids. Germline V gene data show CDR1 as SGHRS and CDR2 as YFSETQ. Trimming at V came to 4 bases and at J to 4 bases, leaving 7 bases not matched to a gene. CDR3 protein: CASSPLTGGGYGYTF. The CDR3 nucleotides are TGCGCCAGCAGCCCACTGACAGGGGGCGGCTATGGCTACACCTTC. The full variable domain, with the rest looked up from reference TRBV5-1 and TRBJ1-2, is KAGVTQTPRYLIKTRGQQVTLSCSPISGHRSVSWYQQTPGQGLQFLFEYFSETQRNKGNFPGRFSGRQFSNSRSEMNVSTLELGDSALYLCASSPLTGGGYGYTFGSGTRLTVV.

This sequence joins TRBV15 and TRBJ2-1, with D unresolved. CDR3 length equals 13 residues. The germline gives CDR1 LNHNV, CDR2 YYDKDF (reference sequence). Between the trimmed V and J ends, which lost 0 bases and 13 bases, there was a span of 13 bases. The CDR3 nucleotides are TGTGCCACCAGCAGAGATTCTCTCCTGCCTCAGTTCTTC. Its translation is CATSRDSLLPQFF. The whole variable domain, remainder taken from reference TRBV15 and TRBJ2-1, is DAMVIQNPRYQVTQFGKPVTLSCSQTLNHNVMYWYQQKSSQAPKLLFHYYDKDFNNEADTPDNFQSRRPNTSFCFLDIRSPGLGDTAMYLCATSRDSLLPQFFGPGTRLTVL.

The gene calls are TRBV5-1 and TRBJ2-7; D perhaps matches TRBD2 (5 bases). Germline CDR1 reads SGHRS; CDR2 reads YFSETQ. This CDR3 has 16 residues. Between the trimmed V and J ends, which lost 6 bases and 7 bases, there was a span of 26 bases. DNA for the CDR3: TGCGCCAGCAAAAGAAGCCCCACCCGGAAGACGGGGGAGCAGTACTTC. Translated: CASKRSPTRKTGEQYF.

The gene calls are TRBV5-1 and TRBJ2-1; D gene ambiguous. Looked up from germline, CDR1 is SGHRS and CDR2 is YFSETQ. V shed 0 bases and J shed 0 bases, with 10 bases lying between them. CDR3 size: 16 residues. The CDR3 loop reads CASSLAVTSSYNEQFF. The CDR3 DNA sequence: TGCGCCAGCAGCTTGGCGGTTACGAGCTCCTACAATGAGCAGTTCTTC. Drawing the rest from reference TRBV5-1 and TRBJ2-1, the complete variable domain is KAGVTQTPRYLIKTRGQQVTLSCSPISGHRSVSWYQQTPGQGLQFLFEYFSETQRNKGNFPGRFSGRQFSNSRSEMNVSTLELGDSALYLCASSLAVTSSYNEQFFGPGTRLTVL.

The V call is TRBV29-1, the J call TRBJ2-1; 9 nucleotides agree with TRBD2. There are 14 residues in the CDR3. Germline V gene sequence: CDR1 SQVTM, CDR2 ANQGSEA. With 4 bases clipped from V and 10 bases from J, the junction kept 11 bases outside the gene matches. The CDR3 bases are TGCAGCGTTGCCGGCGGGAGGGCGATTGGGGAGCAGTTCTTC. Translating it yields CSVAGGRAIGEQFF.

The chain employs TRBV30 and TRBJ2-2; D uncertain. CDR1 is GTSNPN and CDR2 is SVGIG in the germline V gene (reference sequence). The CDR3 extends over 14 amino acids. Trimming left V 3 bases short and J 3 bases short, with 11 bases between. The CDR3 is CAWSAIVDTGELFF. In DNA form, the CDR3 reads TGTGCCTGGAGCGCCATAGTTGACACCGGGGAGCTGTTTTTT.

CDR3 amino acids: CASSQGSGTASGYTF. The CDR3 DNA is TGTGCCAGCAGCCAAGGCTCTGGGACAGCCAGTGGCTACACCTTC. V gene TRBV3-1 combines with J gene TRBJ1-2; 7 bases are a match to TRBD1. CDR1 and CDR2 from the germline V gene are LGHDT and YNNKEL (reference sequence). The CDR3 covers 15 residues. Trimming at V came to 1 base and at J to 7 bases, leaving 9 bases not matched to a gene.

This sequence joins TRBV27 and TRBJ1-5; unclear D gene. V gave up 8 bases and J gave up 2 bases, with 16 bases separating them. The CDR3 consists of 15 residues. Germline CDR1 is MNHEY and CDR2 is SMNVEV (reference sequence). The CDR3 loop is CASLPTWVGNQPQHF. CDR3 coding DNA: TGTGCCAGCTTACCTACGTGGGTAGGCAATCAGCCCCAGCATTTT.

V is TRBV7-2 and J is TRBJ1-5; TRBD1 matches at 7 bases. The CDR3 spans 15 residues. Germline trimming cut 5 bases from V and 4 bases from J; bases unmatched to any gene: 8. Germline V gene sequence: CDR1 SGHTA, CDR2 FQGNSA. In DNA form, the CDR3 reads TGTGCCAGCAGCCCCAGGGGGGTGGAAAATCAGCCCCAGCATTTT. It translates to CASSPRGVENQPQHF.

The CDR3 bases are TGCGCCAGCAGCTTGGCGGACAGGGGTTATAATGAGCAGTTCTTC. Its translation is CASSLADRGYNEQFF. V is TRBV5-1 and J is TRBJ2-1; 9 nucleotides agree with TRBD1. Germline values: CDR1 SGHRS, CDR2 YFSETQ. CDR3 length: 15 residues. The V and J ends lost 0 bases and 7 bases, in that order; junction bases with no gene match: 5.

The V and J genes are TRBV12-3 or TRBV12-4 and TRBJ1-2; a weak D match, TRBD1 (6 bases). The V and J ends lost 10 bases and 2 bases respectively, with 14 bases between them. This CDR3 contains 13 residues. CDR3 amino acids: CATWGHRNYGYTF. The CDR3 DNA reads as TGTGCCACTTGGGGACACAGAAACTATGGCTACACCTTC.

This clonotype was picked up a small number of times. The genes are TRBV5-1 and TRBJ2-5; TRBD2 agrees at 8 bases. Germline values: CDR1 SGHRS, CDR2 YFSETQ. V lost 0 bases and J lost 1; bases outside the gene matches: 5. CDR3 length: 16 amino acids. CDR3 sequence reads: CASSLGSGSLQETQYF. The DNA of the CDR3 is TGCGCCAGCAGCTTGGGAAGCGGGAGTCTCCAAGAGACCCAGTACTTC.